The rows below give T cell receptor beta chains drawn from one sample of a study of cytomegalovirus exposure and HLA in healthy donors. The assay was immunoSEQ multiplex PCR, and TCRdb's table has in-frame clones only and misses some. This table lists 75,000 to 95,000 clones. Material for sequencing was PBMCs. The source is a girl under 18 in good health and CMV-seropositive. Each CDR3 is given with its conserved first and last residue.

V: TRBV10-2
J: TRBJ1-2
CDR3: CASSESEIFGDRGNGYTF

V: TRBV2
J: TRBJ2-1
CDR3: CASRDRTHNEQFF

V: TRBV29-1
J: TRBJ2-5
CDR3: CSVGTGGETQYF

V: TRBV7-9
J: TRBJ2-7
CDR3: CASSSLRTSGGLSSYEQYF

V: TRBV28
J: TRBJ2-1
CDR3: CASSRQGSRWADNEQFF

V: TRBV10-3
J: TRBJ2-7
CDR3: CAISEGLAGGREQYF

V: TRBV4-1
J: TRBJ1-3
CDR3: CASSQVGGGPYSGNTIYF

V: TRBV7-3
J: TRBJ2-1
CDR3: CASSSQSSSDNEQFF

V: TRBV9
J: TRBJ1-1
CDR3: CASRLTGGRGNTEAFF

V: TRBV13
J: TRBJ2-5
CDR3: CASRRQGARRGETQYF

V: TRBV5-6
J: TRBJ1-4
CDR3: CASSIAGTGDEKLFF

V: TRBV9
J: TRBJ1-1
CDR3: CASSDRQGNTEAFF

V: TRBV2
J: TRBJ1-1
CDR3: CASRTGGTNTEAFF

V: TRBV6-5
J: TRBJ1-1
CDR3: CASRKGGDTEAFF

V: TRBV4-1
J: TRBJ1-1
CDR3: CASSRNGQKNTEAFF

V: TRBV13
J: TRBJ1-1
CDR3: CASSLQGNTEAFF

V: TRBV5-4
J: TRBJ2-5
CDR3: CASRPRGGGETQYF

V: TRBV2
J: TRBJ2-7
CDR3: CASIQGKGIRDYEQYF

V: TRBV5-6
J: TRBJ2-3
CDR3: CASSRDRVLTDTQYF

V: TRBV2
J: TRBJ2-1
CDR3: CASNKLAKEQFF

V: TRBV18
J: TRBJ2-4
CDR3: CASSDTWATEYF

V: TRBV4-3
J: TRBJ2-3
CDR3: CASSQDRQGGDTQYF

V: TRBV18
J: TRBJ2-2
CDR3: CASSPGQGNTGELFF

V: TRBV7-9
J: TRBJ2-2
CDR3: CASSHQGDSGELFF

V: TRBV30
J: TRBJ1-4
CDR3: CAWSAGVGSREKLFF

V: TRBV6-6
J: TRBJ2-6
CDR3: CASRGRQGSGANVLTF

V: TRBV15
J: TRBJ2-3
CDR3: CATSPTPSITDTQYF

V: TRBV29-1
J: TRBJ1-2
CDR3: CSASQGAEGYTF

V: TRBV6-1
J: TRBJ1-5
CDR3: CASSVEGVSNQPQHF

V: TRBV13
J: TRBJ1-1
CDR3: CASSGTGGAYTEAFF

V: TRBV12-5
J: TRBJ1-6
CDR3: CASGMSTTGGNSPLHF

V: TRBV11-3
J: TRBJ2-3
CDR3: CASNLRGTEGTQYF

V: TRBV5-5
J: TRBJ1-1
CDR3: CASLYRGLNTEAFF

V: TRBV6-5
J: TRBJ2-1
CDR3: CASSYSPSGVFAEQFF

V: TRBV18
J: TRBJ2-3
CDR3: CASSPGDTDTQYF

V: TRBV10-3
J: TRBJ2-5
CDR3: CASSGTEETQYF

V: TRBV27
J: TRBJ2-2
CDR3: CASSWRGNTGELFF

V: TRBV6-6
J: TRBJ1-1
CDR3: CASSYDSQFEAFF

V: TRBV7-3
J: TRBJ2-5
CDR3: CASSPGAMETQYF

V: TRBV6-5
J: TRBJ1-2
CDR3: CASTRGQPYGYTF